A selection of T cell receptor beta chains follows, all from one sample in a study of cytomegalovirus exposure and HLA in healthy donors. The data were produced by immunoSEQ multiplex PCR, yet TCRdb's version contains in-frame clones alone and is incomplete. The table includes around 140,000 clones, roughly 80% detected once. Sequencing was carried out using PBMCs. These receptors were taken from a middle-aged man in good health and CMV-seropositive. Each CDR3 is given with its conserved first and last residue. D genes are given only for firm matches. Clone sizes are given selectively: once, few, many, or a class where the clone is expanded.

V	size	D	J	DNA	CDR3
TRBV2	NA	NA	TRBJ1-3	TGTGCCAGCCAACAGGGTTTTTACACCATATATTTT	CASQQGFYTIYF
TRBV7-2	NA	TRBD2	TRBJ2-1	TGTGCCAGCAGCACCCGCGGACTAGTCTCTAGCCAGTTCTTC	CASSTRGLVSSQFF
TRBV4-1	NA	TRBD2	TRBJ2-1	TGCGCCAGCAGCCATAATAGCGGGAGAGGTGGGGTCAGCTCCTACAATGAGCAGTTCTTC	CASSHNSGRGGVSSYNEQFF
TRBV7-2	few	TRBD2	TRBJ2-1	TGTGCCAGCAGCTCAACCGGGACTAACTACAATGAGCAGTTCTTC	CASSSTGTNYNEQFF
TRBV9	NA	TRBD2	TRBJ2-7	TGTGCCAGCAGCCCCCTGCCTAGCGGGTGGTACGAGCAGTACTTC	CASSPLPSGWYEQYF
TRBV18	NA	NA	TRBJ1-5	TGTGCCAGCTCACTCCCGGGGGGGGGCTTGCAGCCCCAGCATTTT	CASSLPGGGLQPQHF
TRBV5-1	NA	NA	TRBJ1-1	TGCGCCAGCATTGGGGGGGCTGGATCGAACACTGAAGCTTTCTTT	CASIGGAGSNTEAFF
TRBV6-1	NA	NA	TRBJ1-5	TGTGCCAGCAGGTCCTTGCAGGCCCAGCATTTT	CASRSLQAQHF
TRBV12-2	few	NA	TRBJ2-7	TGTGCAAGTCGCAAGGACAGGGCATACGAGCAGTACTTC	CASRKDRAYEQYF
TRBV5-6	NA	NA	TRBJ2-7	TGTGCCAGCAGCTCGAACCTAGGCCTCCAGTACGAGCAGTACTTC	CASSSNLGLQYEQYF
TRBV6-5	NA	TRBD2	TRBJ2-1	TGTGCCAGCAGTTCCCGGGGTAGCGGGAGGGGGGCTGAGCAGTTCTTC	CASSSRGSGRGAEQFF
TRBV11-2	few	TRBD1	TRBJ2-7	TGTGCCAGCAGCTTCTGGGACAGGGTATCAGCCTCTCACGAGCAGTACTTC	CASSFWDRVSASHEQYF
TRBV13	NA	TRBD2	TRBJ2-5	TGTGCCAGCAGCTTAGTCGGGGAGGGCCACGAGACCCAGTACTTC	CASSLVGEGHETQYF
TRBV5-6	NA	TRBD1	TRBJ1-5	TGTGCCAGCAGCTTGGGACAGGGAAGTCAGCCCCAGCATTTT	CASSLGQGSQPQHF
TRBV7-9	NA	NA	TRBJ2-7	TGTGCCAGCAGCTTGAGGAACGAGCAGTACTTC	CASSLRNEQYF
TRBV19	once	NA	TRBJ2-5	TGTGCCAGTAAAGCGGAAGAGACCCAGTACTTC	CASKAEETQYF